This TCR beta chain emerged from a study of blood T cells in healthy people across ages. Study-level findings and limits: Both higher diversity and more naive CD4+ cells marked long-lived donors when set against aged donors.

This clonotype showed up just a few times. What it recognizes is unknown. Primed by a sample-barcoded 5' primer and a J-beta primer mix, a second PCR proceeded for about 6 to 11 cycles. TCRdb called the 5' RACE reads again in MiXCR, with one record for every CDR3 protein. The table lists 800,000 to 1,300,000 distinct CDR3 sequences, approximately 25% of them singletons, with approximately 0.75% in the top ten. The CDR3 is made up of 15 amino acids. Germline V lookup: CDR1 LGHNA, CDR2 YSLEER. V trimming: 7 bases; J trimming: 5 bases; junction bases outside the gene matches: 9. The same sample was also studied in work on T cells of mothers and their children.

This clonotype was obtained from a girl aged 2 to 9 in good health. The sequencing sample was made of blood. This chain joins TRBV4-3 and TRBJ2-2; TRBD1 matches 8 bases. Here the CDR3 DNA reads TGCGCCAGCAAACCGGGACAGGATTTAACCGGGGAGCTGTTTTTT. This encodes CASKPGQDLTGELFF.